The rows below give T cell receptor beta chains drawn from one sample of a study of vaccination effects on CD4 cells after COVID-19. These receptors' targets are unknown. Measured with immunoSEQ multiplex PCR; TCRdb has only the in-frame clones, and not every one. The sample carries 70,000 to 85,000 clones, roughly four fifths recorded once. The starting material was CD4+ T cells from PBMCs cultured without peptide, obtained before COVID-19 vaccination. The origin of the receptors is a human donor who received a COVID-19 vaccine. The CDR3 runs from the conserved cysteine through the conserved F or W.

v_call	cdr3_length	cdr3_aa
TRBV10-2	13	CASSQGAQKTQYF
TRBV4-3	15	CASSQDFTNRETQYF
TRBV4-1	15	CASSPIRRDQETQYF
TRBV19	11	CASGGNQPQHF
TRBV19	16	CASTLEGAFTIGELFF
TRBV9	14	CASSVGGVTDTQYF
TRBV21-1	14	CASGTRGQTGELFF
TRBV11-1	12	CASSLNTGELFF
TRBV7-2	13	CASSLKFNSPLHF
TRBV19	16	CASSIFQGALNYGYTF
TRBV18	15	CASSPVLAIGETQYF
TRBV7-8	20	CASSLLRWTGGDGSYNEQFF
TRBV9	16	CASSPRSGGATGELFF
TRBV3-1/TRBV3-2	15	CASSQETGGTYGYTF
TRBV6-5	14	CASSSDIYNSPLHF
TRBV6-5	15	CASSSPGQGASGYTF